This T cell receptor (beta chain) was identified during a study of blood T cell repertoires in COVID-19. The CDR3 loop spans 15 amino acids. V was clipped by 4 bases and J by 2 bases; unmatched bases: 6. Germline V lookup: CDR1 ENHRY, CDR2 SYGVKD. TCRdb's table, derived via immunoSEQ multiplex PCR, lists solely in-frame clones and lacks some. Of more than 45,000 clones listed, around four fifths were seen once; the top ten hold 13% to 15%. This receptor was obtained from a human donor in a cohort sampled during active COVID-19. Sequencing input: peripheral blood. The chain recombines TRBV10-3 with TRBJ2-7; 9 bases line up with TRBD1. This CDR3 reads CAISVGTGSTYEQYF. In DNA, the CDR3 is TGTGCCATCAGTGTAGGGACAGGGTCCACCTACGAGCAGTACTTC.